Listed here are 30 T cell receptor beta chains from one sample, sequenced in a study of blood T cells in healthy people across ages. Together with a sample-barcoded 5' primer, a J-beta primer mix was included in a second PCR lasting about 6 to 11 cycles. Using its own MiXCR run on the 5' RACE reads, TCRdb lists one record per CDR3 protein. The sample lists around 1,100,000 distinct CDR3 sequences; more than 30% were seen once. Sequencing was done on a sample of blood. These receptors originate from a man aged 18-30 years in good health.

The chain employs TRBV9 and TRBJ2-7, with D possibly being TRBD2 (6 bases). The CDR3 is 14 residues long. V was pared by 2 bases and J by 6 bases, with 15 bases between. Germline lookup yields CDR1 SGDLS and CDR2 YYNGEE. The CDR3 is CASSVGGVSLEQYF. The CDR3 DNA follows: TGTGCCAGCAGCGTGGGAGGCGTATCACTCGAGCAGTACTTC.

The chain links TRBV15 to TRBJ1-2; the D is unclear. Trimming removed 3 bases at V and 4 bases at J, with 15 bases between. This CDR3 is built from 15 residues. Per the germline V gene, CDR1 is LNHNV and CDR2 is YYDKDF (reference sequence). CDR3 in DNA: TGTGCCACCAGCAGGGGAGGGTCCGACCTCTATGGCTACACCTTC. Residues: CATSRGGSDLYGYTF.

The genes are TRBV9 and TRBJ2-7, with TRBD1 matching over 7 bases. J gave up 2 bases and V 0 bases, and 8 bases lay outside the gene matches. This CDR3 is built from 16 residues. Germline V CDR1 and CDR2: SGDLS, YYNGEE. The CDR3 DNA is TGTGCCAGCAGCGTAGGGGAAAGGACAGGAGCCTACGAGCAGTACTTC. Protein sequence: CASSVGERTGAYEQYF.

This clonotype has a count of ten or more. This sequence joins TRBV27 and TRBJ1-1, with D maybe TRBD1 (5 bases). V was clipped by 2 bases and J by 1 base, with 8 bases between them. This CDR3 is 14 amino acids long. The V gene's germline CDR1 is MNHEY and CDR2 SMNVEV (reference sequence). CDR3 sequence reads: CASSLRRGNTEAFF. The CDR3 nucleotides read TGTGCCAGCAGTTTAAGGAGGGGGAACACTGAAGCTTTCTTT.

This clonotype was counted ten times or more. The chain carries TRBV4-1 and TRBJ1-4, with a weak D call TRBD1 (5 bases). The V end was cut by 4 bases, the J end by 8 bases, with 14 bases between. CDR3 length equals 14 residues. Germline CDR1 is MGHRA and CDR2 is YSYEKL. Written as DNA, the CDR3 is TGCGCCAGCAGCCCTCGGGACGACGAAGAAAAACTGTTTTTT. Translating it yields CASSPRDDEEKLFF.

This clonotype was picked up a small number of times. The chain combines TRBV4-1 with TRBJ1-2; D not certain. This CDR3 comprises 15 residues. Germline V gene data show CDR1 as MGHRA and CDR2 as YSYEKL. V lost 4 bases to trimming and J lost 4 bases, with 16 bases between them. CDR3 sequence (DNA): TGCGCCAGCAGCCCACCATTCGGCGGACGCTATGGCTACACCTTC. Amino acid sequence: CASSPPFGGRYGYTF.

The V call is TRBV9, the J call TRBJ1-2; possible D gene TRBD1, 5 bases. The germline CDR1 and CDR2 sequences are SGDLS and YYNGEE. The CDR3 is made up of 13 amino acids. Trimming left V 0 bases short and J 9 bases short, with 12 bases between. The CDR3 loop is CASSVAGTARYTF. The CDR3 coding sequence is TGTGCCAGCAGCGTAGCTGGGACCGCTCGCTACACCTTC.

The sample holds many counts of this clonotype. The V and J genes are TRBV27 and TRBJ1-2; D is ambiguous. CDR3 length: 14 residues. V gave up 5 bases and J gave up 8 bases, with 18 bases separating them. CDR1 MNHEY and CDR2 SMNVEV come from the germline V gene (reference sequence). CDR3 residues: CASSPGLEAWGYTF. CDR3 nucleotide sequence: TGTGCCAGCAGTCCGGGTTTGGAAGCGTGGGGCTACACCTTC.

J is TRBJ2-3 and V is TRBV2, with TRBD2 matching over 9 bases. This CDR3 is 14 amino acids long. Germline-derived CDR1 and CDR2 are SNHLY and FYNNEI. Written as DNA, the CDR3 is TGTGCGAAAGGGCGGGAGGGTCGCACAGATACGCAGTATTTT. Translated: CAKGREGRTDTQYF.

To note about this clonotype: The junction departs from the called germline gene at one end, perhaps through a read error. This rearrangement joins TRBV7-2 to TRBJ1-2, with TRBD1 as a possible D gene (5 bases). CDR1 is SGHTA and CDR2 is FQGNSA in the germline V gene. The CDR3 is made up of 15 amino acids. The DNA for the CDR3 is TGTGTCAGCAGCTTAGGGGCCGGGGGTAGCTATGGCTACACCTTC. Its protein is CVSSLGAGGSYGYTF.

The chain joins TRBV12-3 or TRBV12-4 to TRBJ2-7; D not resolved. Trimming cost V 3 bases and J 7 bases, with 7 bases left between them. CDR3 length: 11 amino acids. CDR3 nucleotides: TGTGCCAGCAGTTTCAACAATGAGCAGTACTTC. It is translated as CASSFNNEQYF.

This clonotype has a handful of counts. V is TRBV7-8 and J is TRBJ2-3; no clear D gene. The CDR3 has 16 residues. V lost 5 bases to trimming and J lost 0 bases, with 15 bases between them. The germline CDR1 and CDR2 sequences are SGHVS and FQNEAQ. The CDR3 DNA reads TGTGCCAGCAGCCCGCTCGGTCACGCTAGCACAGATACGCAGTATTTT. This codes for CASSPLGHASTDTQYF.

This clonotype occurred a few times. J is TRBJ1-1 and V is TRBV7-2; D gene uncertain. Germline lookup yields CDR1 SGHTA and CDR2 FQGNSA. The CDR3 length is 14 residues. Trimming cost V 1 base and J 8 bases, with 14 bases left between them. The CDR3 DNA sequence: TGTGCCAGCAGCTTAGACTCTGTGACCGTCGAAGCTTTCTTT. Encoded protein: CASSLDSVTVEAFF.

This clonotype was counted only a few times. This chain links TRBV27 with TRBJ1-4, with D perhaps matching TRBD1 (5 bases). Germline loops: CDR1 MNHEY, CDR2 SMNVEV (reference sequence). The ends were cut back, 8 bases at V and 7 bases at J, with 17 bases in the middle. The CDR3 totals 14 residues. Here the CDR3 DNA reads TGTGCCAGCGCCAACGGGGGAGTCGGTGAAAAACTGTTTTTT. Residues: CASANGGVGEKLFF. The full variable domain, its missing parts supplied by reference TRBV27 and TRBJ1-4, is EAQVTQNPRYLITVTGKKLTVTCSQNMNHEYMSWYRQDPGLGLRQIYYSMNVEVTDKGDVPEGYKVSRKEKRNFPLILESPSPNQTSLYFCASANGGVGEKLFFGSGTQLSVL.

The chain employs TRBV4-1 and TRBJ2-1, with D possibly being TRBD1 or TRBD2 (6 bases each). V was pared by 8 bases and J by 7 bases, with 30 bases between. The CDR3 sequence is 18 residues long. CDR1 and CDR2 from the germline V gene are MGHRA and YSYEKL. Here the CDR3 DNA reads TGCGCCAGCGCAGCCAGCGGTGGATCGGGGGCCTGGGGGAATGAGCAGTTCTTC. It codes for CASAASGGSGAWGNEQFF.

This clonotype was seen more than once but under ten times. The genes are TRBV5-1 and TRBJ2-1, with TRBD1 as a possible D gene (6 bases). This CDR3 contains 14 residues. The germline CDR1 and CDR2 sequences are SGHRS and YFSETQ. Trimming pared 9 bases from V and 2 bases from J, leaving 15 bases between. DNA for the CDR3: TGCGCCACCTCGACAGGCGCTACCTACAATGAGCAGTTCTTC. The encoded protein is CATSTGATYNEQFF.

CDR3 residues: CASSKEVECWGTYEQYF. CDR3 nucleotide sequence: TGTGCCAGCAGCAAAGAGGTCGAGTGCTGGGGTACCTACGAGCAGTACTTC. The chain combines TRBV21-1 with TRBJ2-7. TRBV21-1 is a listed pseudogene. This CDR3 is built from 17 residues.

This clonotype appeared a few times. The chain joins TRBV4-3 to TRBJ2-2; D may match TRBD1 or TRBD2 (7 bases each). CDR1 LGHNA and CDR2 YSLEER come from the germline V gene. V was clipped by 0 bases and J by 7 bases, with 15 bases between them. This CDR3 has 16 amino acids. The CDR3 sequence is CASSQESGGGLGELFF. CDR3 nucleotide sequence: TGCGCCAGCAGCCAAGAATCAGGGGGGGGACTCGGGGAGCTGTTTTTT.

This clonotype has only a few counts. The chain links TRBV4-2 to TRBJ1-1; TRBD1 is a possible D gene (5 bases). The CDR3 is 15 amino acids. V was shortened by 0 bases and J by 6 bases, with 14 bases between the two germline ends. The germline gives CDR1 LGHNA, CDR2 YNFKEQ. CDR3 residues: CASSQDGGKRAEAFF. In DNA, the CDR3 is TGTGCCAGCAGCCAAGATGGGGGGAAGAGGGCTGAAGCTTTCTTT.

This clonotype was found many times. The chain uses TRBV25-1 and TRBJ1-5, with 9 bases identical to TRBD1. Germline CDR1 and CDR2: MGHDK and SYGVNS. The J segment lost 4 bases and the V segment lost 3 bases, leaving 1 base of the junction unmatched. The CDR3 is 14 amino acids. The CDR3 DNA follows: TGTGCCAGCAGTGATGACAGGGGGAATCAGCCCCAGCATTTT. This translates into CASSDDRGNQPQHF.

The rearrangement uses TRBV20-1 and TRBJ1-5; D is uncertain. With 0 bases removed from V and 4 bases from J, the gap between germline ends came to 10 bases. Germline lookup yields CDR1 DFQATT and CDR2 SNEGSKA (reference sequence). The CDR3 loop spans 14 amino acids. The CDR3 DNA sequence: TGCAGTGCTAGAGATAATCGCAGGAATCAGCCCCAGCATTTT. This sequence encodes CSARDNRRNQPQHF.

This chain joins TRBV6-1 and TRBJ1-2; TRBD1 matches 7 bases. Germline V gives CDR1 MNHNS, CDR2 SASEGT. The CDR3 has 15 residues. Trimming cost V 1 base and J 4 bases; bases outside gene matches: 6. CDR3 region: CASSEGRQGGYGYTF. The DNA of the CDR3 is TGTGCCAGCAGTGAAGGGCGACAGGGCGGCTATGGCTACACCTTC.

This clonotype was observed a few times. V is TRBV6-5 and J is TRBJ2-7; 9 nucleotides match TRBD1. The V segment lost 0 bases and the J segment 2 bases; nucleotides outside the gene matches: 5. In germline, CDR1 is MNHEY, CDR2 SVGAGI. The CDR3 spans 16 residues. The CDR3 protein is CASSYSGDRATYEQYF. The CDR3 nucleotides are TGTGCCAGCAGTTACTCTGGGGACAGGGCGACCTACGAGCAGTACTTC.

V is TRBV10-3 and J is TRBJ2-2; 10 bases are shared with TRBD1. The germline CDR1 and CDR2 sequences are ENHRY and SYGVKD. This CDR3 region has 16 residues. The V and J ends lost 5 bases and 3 bases, in that order; junction bases with no gene match: 6. CDR3 sequence: CAISPGTGVDTGELFF. The CDR3 nucleotides are TGTGCCATCAGTCCCGGGACAGGGGTCGACACCGGGGAGCTGTTTTTT.

The rearrangement uses TRBV5-1 and TRBJ2-3; D may be TRBD1 or TRBD2 (6 bases each). The CDR3 covers 16 residues. Germline V gene data show CDR1 as SGHRS and CDR2 as YFSETQ. V lost 0 bases, J lost 1 base, and 12 bases lay in between. The CDR3 here is CASSLEGGVGTDTQYF. CDR3 sequence (DNA): TGCGCCAGCAGCTTGGAGGGGGGTGTCGGCACAGATACGCAGTATTTT.

The chain is built from TRBV2 and TRBJ1-2; 9 bases are a match to TRBD1. V lost 4 bases, J lost 0 bases, and 12 bases stayed unmatched. Germline V gene lookup returns CDR1 SNHLY and CDR2 FYNNEI. This CDR3 has 18 amino acids. CDR3 region: CASSVRAGTGSTNYGYTF. CDR3 coding DNA: TGTGCCAGCAGTGTGAGGGCCGGGACAGGGAGTACTAACTATGGCTACACCTTC.

The J gene is TRBJ1-4, the V gene TRBV7-2; 7 bases align to TRBD1. This CDR3 has 15 amino acids. Trimming cost V 5 bases and J 5 bases; bases outside gene matches: 8. Germline V gene data show CDR1 as SGHTA and CDR2 as FQGNSA. CDR3 nucleotides: TGTGCCAGCAGCCGGAACAGGGGCCTAAATGAAAAACTGTTTTTT. Protein product: CASSRNRGLNEKLFF. Full variable domain (outside the CDR3, taken from reference TRBV7-2 and TRBJ1-4): GAGVSQSPSNKVTEKGKDVELRCDPISGHTALYWYRQSLGQGLEFLIYFQGNSAPDKSGLPSDRFSAERTGGSVSTLTIQRTQQEDSAVYLCASSRNRGLNEKLFFGSGTQLSVL.

V is TRBV4-2 and J is TRBJ2-1; a possible D gene is TRBD1 (5 bases). The CDR3 loop spans 18 amino acids. CDR1 LGHNA and CDR2 YNFKEQ come from the germline V gene. Trimming left V 0 bases short and J 0 bases short, with 15 bases between. CDR3 loop: CASSQDTARDSSYNEQFF. The CDR3 DNA reads as TGTGCCAGCAGCCAAGATACGGCCAGGGATAGCTCCTACAATGAGCAGTTCTTC.

The sample holds a few counts of this clonotype. The CDR3 is CASVSLGGGSYNEQFF. CDR3 nucleotides: TGTGCCAGCGTATCGCTAGGGGGGGGCTCCTACAATGAGCAGTTCTTC. This sequence joins TRBV25-1 and TRBJ2-1; weak D call: TRBD2 (7 bases). Germline CDR1 reads MGHDK; CDR2 reads SYGVNS. The CDR3 extends over 16 amino acids. V lost 8 bases to trimming and J lost 0 bases, with 17 bases between them.

The chain employs TRBV5-6 and TRBJ1-2, with 7 bases fitting TRBD1. CDR1 and CDR2 (germline): SGHDT, YYEEEE. The junction had 10 bases not matched to a gene; V was cut back by 6 bases and J by 2 bases. The CDR3 runs to 15 residues. This chain's CDR3 is CASTDPATGNYGYTF. In nucleotides, the CDR3 is TGTGCCAGCACCGATCCCGCGACAGGGAACTATGGCTACACCTTC.